This is a list of T cell receptor beta chains from one sample in a study of PD-L1 blockade in urothelial cancer. The assay was immunoSEQ multiplex PCR, and TCRdb's table has in-frame clones only and misses some. Found here are about 76,000 clones, under 90% of them singletons; the top ten hold 3.5% to 5.5%. Source: PBMCs, taken around atezolizumab (anti-PD-L1) treatment. All receptors come from a man between 65 and 85 years old with urothelial cancer. Each CDR3 is given with its conserved first and last residue. A D gene is named only where the DNA matches it firmly. Clone size is stated in some rows and not others, as once, few, many or a class when expanded.

CASSESRDRGASTDTQYF	TGTGCCAGCAGCGAGAGCCGGGACAGGGGCGCCAGCACAGATACGCAGTATTTT	TRBJ2-3	TRBD1	NA	TRBV9
CATREGARMGETQYF	TGTGCCACCAGAGAGGGGGCGCGGATGGGGGAGACCCAGTACTTC	TRBJ2-5	TRBD1	NA	TRBV19
CASSYSLGGGEPQHF	TGTGCCAGCAGTTACTCGTTGGGAGGTGGGGAGCCCCAGCATTTT	TRBJ1-5	NA	NA	TRBV6-5
CASSKGEGYEQYF	TGTGCCAGCAGCAAAGGGGAGGGGTACGAGCAGTACTTC	TRBJ2-7	TRBD2	NA	TRBV11-2
CASSQTERETQPQHF	TGTGCCAGCAGCCAGACTGAGAGGGAGACTCAGCCCCAGCATTTT	TRBJ1-5	NA	NA	TRBV4-2
CASSFEGYGELFF	TGTGCCAGCAGTTTTGAGGGCTACGGGGAGCTGTTTTTT	TRBJ2-2	NA	NA	TRBV27
CASSPPTGAGNTIYF	TGTGCCAGCTCACCACCGACAGGGGCTGGAAACACCATATATTTT	TRBJ1-3	TRBD1	NA	TRBV18
CASETGGGQPQHF	TGTGCCAGCGAAACAGGGGGCGGTCAGCCCCAGCATTTT	TRBJ1-5	TRBD1	NA	TRBV19
CAWTPGGNQPQHF	TGTGCCTGGACCCCAGGGGGCAATCAGCCCCAGCATTTT	TRBJ1-5	NA	NA	TRBV30
CASSWTGGTLGYGYTF	TGTGCCAGCAGTTGGACAGGGGGTACCCTAGGCTATGGCTACACCTTC	TRBJ1-2	TRBD1	NA	TRBV6-5
CASSDSGLAGTQYF	TGTGCCAGCAGTGACTCAGGGCTAGCGGGGACGCAGTATTTT	TRBJ2-3	TRBD2	NA	TRBV6-4
CASSLRREGNQPQHF	TGTGCCAGCAGCTTGAGGAGGGAGGGCAATCAGCCCCAGCATTTT	TRBJ1-5	NA	NA	TRBV5-5
CSVEDPGGVYEQYF	TGCAGCGTTGAAGATCCGGGGGGAGTCTACGAGCAGTACTTC	TRBJ2-7	TRBD2	NA	TRBV29-1
CASSLGTGLSSNQPQHF	TGTGCCAGCAGCTTGGGTACAGGGTTGAGTAGCAATCAGCCCCAGCATTTT	TRBJ1-5	NA	NA	TRBV5-6
CASSQSRDTEAFF	TGTGCCAGCAGCCAGTCTCGGGACACTGAAGCTTTCTTT	TRBJ1-1	NA	NA	TRBV4-2
CASSRGTGGNTEAFF	TGCGCCAGCAGCCGAGGGACAGGGGGGAACACTGAAGCTTTCTTT	TRBJ1-1	TRBD1	NA	TRBV5-1
CASSLGGRAGPYNEQFF	TGTGCCAGCAGCTTGGGCGGGAGGGCCGGGCCCTACAATGAGCAGTTCTTC	TRBJ2-1	TRBD2	NA	TRBV11-3
CAISDAGRSYNEQFF	TGTGCCATCAGTGACGCGGGACGATCCTACAATGAGCAGTTCTTC	TRBJ2-1	NA	NA	TRBV10-3
CAITRGTSGRDEQFF	TGTGCCATCACCCGGGGGACTAGCGGGAGGGATGAGCAGTTCTTC	TRBJ2-1	TRBD2	NA	TRBV10-3
CASSSMADYGYTF	TGCGCCAGCAGCAGTATGGCGGACTATGGCTACACCTTC	TRBJ1-2	NA	once	TRBV5-1
CATGNPEGNQPQHF	TGTGCCACTGGGAACCCGGAGGGCAATCAGCCCCAGCATTTT	TRBJ1-5	NA	NA	TRBV15
CASSFHRGRSEAFF	TGTGCCAGCAGTTTCCACAGGGGGAGGTCTGAAGCTTTCTTT	TRBJ1-1	TRBD1	NA	TRBV28
CASSHDGTLTDTQYF	TGTGCCAGCAGCCATGATGGGACTTTAACAGATACGCAGTATTTT	TRBJ2-3	NA	NA	TRBV4-2
CASSLGRSGTGSNQPQHF	TGTGCCAGCAGCCTGGGGCGGAGTGGCACGGGTAGCAATCAGCCCCAGCATTTT	TRBJ1-5	NA	few	TRBV7-9
CAITRGQGAYEQYF	TGTGCCATCACCCGAGGACAGGGCGCCTACGAGCAGTACTTC	TRBJ2-7	TRBD1	once	TRBV10-3
CASTLGQGSLRAEAFF	TGTGCCAGCACCCTGGGACAGGGTAGTTTAAGAGCTGAAGCTTTCTTT	TRBJ1-1	TRBD1	once	TRBV5-5
CASSPSDRGSYEQYF	TGTGCCAGCTCACCTTCGGACAGGGGCAGCTACGAGCAGTACTTC	TRBJ2-7	TRBD1	NA	TRBV18
CASSEGTSHEQFF	TGCGCCAGCAGCGAAGGGACTAGCCATGAGCAGTTCTTC	TRBJ2-1	TRBD2	NA	TRBV5-1
CASSPLTNTGELFF	TGTGCCAGCAGTCCCCTAACGAACACCGGGGAGCTGTTTTTT	TRBJ2-2	NA	NA	TRBV6-1
CASSLVGPAGDTQYF	TGTGCCAGCAGCTTGGTCGGCCCTGCGGGAGATACGCAGTATTTT	TRBJ2-3	NA	NA	TRBV5-4
CASLTGHGRGETQYF	TGTGCCAGCCTGACCGGCCACGGTCGGGGAGAGACCCAGTACTTC	TRBJ2-5	NA	NA	TRBV25-1
CASSADRVGYTF	TGTGCCAGCAGCGCAGACAGGGTTGGCTACACCTTC	TRBJ1-2	TRBD1	NA	TRBV7-9
CASSLMGGLGSYNEQFF	TGTGCCAGCAGTTTGATGGGGGGACTGGGCTCCTACAATGAGCAGTTCTTC	TRBJ2-1	NA	NA	TRBV27
CASSPGQDYEQYF	TGTGCCAGCAGCCCGGGACAGGACTACGAGCAGTACTTC	TRBJ2-7	TRBD1	few	TRBV6-5
CASSLVGGSTDTQYF	TGTGCCAGCAGCTTAGTGGGGGGAAGCACAGATACGCAGTATTTT	TRBJ2-3	NA	NA	TRBV7-9
CASSWSFQETQYF	TGTGCCAGTAGTTGGAGCTTTCAAGAGACCCAGTACTTC	TRBJ2-5	NA	NA	TRBV19
CASSDSYEQYF	TGCGCCAGCAGTGACAGCTACGAGCAGTACTTC	TRBJ2-7	NA	NA	TRBV10-2